These 29 T cell receptor beta chains were all obtained from the same sample, sequenced in a study of blood T cells in healthy people across ages. Sample-barcoded 5' priming and a J-beta primer mix drove a second PCR of about 6 to 11 cycles. MiXCR, applied by TCRdb to the 5' RACE reads, yields one record per CDR3 protein. The table includes around 900,000 distinct CDR3 sequences, roughly 51% detected once. Input material: blood. These receptors all come from a woman aged 60-70 years in good health.

The chain links TRBV25-1 to TRBJ2-7; D is ambiguous. Deletions cut 2 bases from V and 10 bases from J, with 18 bases between. Germline V gene data show CDR1 as MGHDK and CDR2 as SYGVNS. CDR3 length: 14 amino acids. CDR3 amino acids: CASSERKTVDTQYF. The CDR3 bases are TGTGCCAGCAGTGAAAGAAAGACGGTAGACACCCAGTACTTC.

J is TRBJ2-3 and V is TRBV3-1; D not resolved. V shed 4 bases and J shed 6 bases, with 17 bases lying between them. This CDR3 is 15 amino acids long. CDR1 is LGHDT, CDR2 YNNKEL, per germline (reference sequence). The CDR3 spells CASSLLVGSRDTQYF. CDR3 coding DNA: TGTGCCAGCAGCCTCCTAGTGGGATCGAGGGATACGCAGTATTTT.

V gene TRBV20-1 combines with J gene TRBJ2-7; maybe TRBD2 (5 bases). With 6 bases removed from V and 4 bases from J, the gap between germline ends came to 19 bases. Germline CDR1 DFQATT, CDR2 SNEGSKA (reference sequence). This CDR3 spans 14 amino acids. CDR3 in DNA: TGCAGTGCCGTGGCGGGCCGGCTAGGATACGAGCAGTACTTC. This translates into CSAVAGRLGYEQYF.

This chain joins TRBV21-1 and TRBJ1-2; the table's D gene call, TRBD1, was not cross checked with the DNA. TRBV21-1 is shown as a pseudogene. This CDR3 comprises 13 residues. The CDR3 loop is CATLTGFNYGYTF. The DNA of the CDR3 is TGTGCCACCTTGACAGGGTTTAACTATGGCTACACCTTC.

This clonotype occurred once. The chain is built from TRBV2 and TRBJ2-7; D might be TRBD1 (6 bases). V was pared by 3 bases and J by 4 bases, with 13 bases between. This CDR3 comprises 14 residues. Germline V gene data show CDR1 as SNHLY and CDR2 as FYNNEI. CDR3 residues: CASSDPGTIYEQYF. The CDR3 DNA follows: TGTGCCAGCAGTGACCCCGGGACAATTTACGAGCAGTACTTC. Based on the CDR3 plus reference TRBV2 and TRBJ2-7, the full variable domain is EPEVTQTPSHQVTQMGQEVILRCVPISNHLYFYWYRQILGQKVEFLVSFYNNEISEKSEIFDDQFSVERPDGSNFTLKIRSTKLEDSAMYFCASSDPGTIYEQYFGPGTRLTVT.

A word on this clonotype: The junction departs from the called germline gene at one end, perhaps through a read error. The chain has TRBV4-1 and TRBJ2-7; no definite D call. The CDR3 is 17 residues long. Germline V CDR1 and CDR2: MGHRA, YSYEKL. The CDR3 DNA sequence: TGCACCAGCAGCCAAGATTCCAGACCAGGAAGGTCCTACGAGCAGTACTTC. Protein: CTSSQDSRPGRSYEQYF.

This clonotype was picked up a small number of times. This chain uses TRBV7-9 with TRBJ2-7, with 13 bases that match TRBD2. The germline gives CDR1 SEHNR, CDR2 FQNEAQ (reference sequence). With V trimmed by 5 bases and J by 3 bases, 16 bases remained unmatched. This CDR3 comprises 19 residues. This CDR3 reads CASSLPPGLAGHRNYEQYF. As DNA, the CDR3 is TGTGCCAGCAGCCTTCCCCCGGGACTAGCGGGACATCGAAACTACGAGCAGTACTTC.

The rearrangement joins TRBV9 to TRBJ1-4, with a tentative D call TRBD1 (5 bases). The CDR3 has 15 amino acids. Trimming shortened V by 4 bases and J by 2 bases, and 12 bases separated the two germline ends. Per the germline V gene, CDR1 is SGDLS and CDR2 is YYNGEE. CDR3 in DNA: TGTGCCAGCAGCTCACCGGGGCGGACTAATGAAAAACTGTTTTTT. Translated, it gives CASSSPGRTNEKLFF.

A note on this clonotype: One end of the junction fails to match germline, which may point to a read error. The chain has TRBV28 and TRBJ2-5; TRBD1 agrees at 7 bases. The CDR3 is 14 residues long. Germline V gives CDR1 MDHEN, CDR2 SYDVKM. The CDR3 DNA reads as TGTGCCAGCACCCTTTACAGGGGTCAAGGGACCCAGTACTTC. Protein product: CASTLYRGQGTQYF.

This sequence joins TRBV3-1 and TRBJ2-1; no reliable D call. V was shortened by 2 bases and J by 8 bases, with 22 bases between the two germline ends. Germline V gene lookup returns CDR1 LGHDT and CDR2 YNNKEL (reference sequence). CDR3 length: 17 residues. The CDR3 DNA reads TGTGCCAGCAGCCAAATGGCCTTCTATGATGGGTTCGATGAGCAGTTCTTC. The encoded protein is CASSQMAFYDGFDEQFF.

The chain couples TRBV7-9 to TRBJ1-1; D is ambiguous. The CDR3 spans 12 residues. CDR1 and CDR2 (germline): SEHNR, FQNEAQ (reference sequence). V lost 5 bases, J lost 1 base, and 5 bases lay in between. The CDR3 coding sequence is TGTGCCAGCAGCCACGCGAACACTGAAGCTTTCTTT. Its translation is CASSHANTEAFF.

Only a few counts were recorded for this clonotype. The V and J genes are TRBV29-1 and TRBJ1-2; D might be TRBD1 (6 bases). The germline gives CDR1 SQVTM, CDR2 ANQGSEA. Trimming took 7 bases from V and 0 from J, leaving 12 bases between them. The CDR3 consists of 13 residues. The CDR3 region is CSGMTGANYGYTF. CDR3 coding DNA: TGCAGCGGTATGACAGGAGCTAACTATGGCTACACCTTC.

This clonotype showed up just a few times. The J gene is TRBJ2-4, the V gene TRBV4-2; 7 bases fit TRBD2. The tail of the sequence fits TRBJ2-7 better, so the J call may be wrong. The CDR3 has 16 residues. The germline V gene encodes CDR1 LGHNA and CDR2 YNFKEQ. For the CDR3, the DNA is TGTGCCAGCAGCCAAGAAACGGGAGCCTCGGGAGGCGAGCAGTACTTC. It yields the protein CASSQETGASGGEQYF.

The chain links TRBV28 to TRBJ2-1; 10 bases line up with TRBD1. Germline CDR1 is MDHEN and CDR2 is SYDVKM. Trimming took 4 bases from V and 8 from J; bases not matched to a gene: 8. This CDR3 contains 15 residues. CDR3 sequence (DNA): TGTGCCAGCAGTTATCAGACAGGGGGCCTCTATGAGCAGTTCTTC. This sequence encodes CASSYQTGGLYEQFF.

The J gene is TRBJ1-1, the V gene TRBV6-2 or TRBV6-3, with a tentative D call TRBD1 (5 bases). There are 14 residues in the CDR3. CDR1 and CDR2 (germline): MNHEY, SVGEGT. With 7 bases removed from V and 0 bases from J, the gap between germline ends came to 12 bases. CDR3 bases: TGTGCCAGCACCCGACAGAACTTGAACACTGAAGCTTTCTTT. Protein sequence: CASTRQNLNTEAFF.

The DNA of the CDR3 is TGTGCCAGCACCTGGGGTCAGGGTGGTCGTAAGTTCTTC. It yields the protein CASTWGQGGRKFF. The chain joins TRBV28 to TRBJ2-1, with a weak D call TRBD1 (5 bases). This CDR3 has 13 residues. Trimming shortened V by 7 bases and J by 14 bases, and 21 bases separated the two germline ends. Germline CDR1 and CDR2: MDHEN and SYDVKM. Looking up the rest from reference TRBV28 and TRBJ2-1 gives the full variable domain: DVKVTQSSRYLVKRTGEKVFLECVQDMDHENMFWYRQDPGLGLRLIYFSYDVKMKEKGDIPEGYSVSREKKERFSLILESASTNQTSMYLCASTWGQGGRKFFGPGTRLTVL.

J is TRBJ1-5 and V is TRBV24-1, with a weak D call TRBD1 (6 bases). The germline gives CDR1 KGHDR, CDR2 SFDVKD. V was shortened by 6 bases and J by 2 bases, with 10 bases between the two germline ends. CDR3 length equals 14 residues. The CDR3 DNA is TGTGCCACCAGTCGGGCAGGGGGCAATCAGCCCCAGCATTTT. The encoded protein is CATSRAGGNQPQHF.

Only a few counts were recorded for this clonotype. The V call is TRBV7-2, the J call TRBJ1-2; 7 nucleotides line up with TRBD1. CDR3 length: 15 amino acids. With 1 base clipped from V and 1 base from J, the junction kept 3 bases outside the gene matches. Germline CDR1 SGHTA, CDR2 FQGNSA. Written as DNA, the CDR3 is TGTGCCAGCAGCTTAGAAGGGGGCCGTAACTATGGCTACACCTTC. Translating it yields CASSLEGGRNYGYTF.

The gene calls are TRBV18 and TRBJ2-1; 8 bases match TRBD2. Trimming took 3 bases from V and 9 from J; bases not matched to a gene: 4. The CDR3 is made up of 13 amino acids. Germline CDR1 KGHSH, CDR2 LQKENI. CDR3 loop: CASSPLGLAEQFF. CDR3 DNA sequence: TGTGCCAGCTCACCCCTAGGACTAGCTGAGCAGTTCTTC.

This clonotype was found a few times. The chain couples TRBV12-3 or TRBV12-4 to TRBJ1-6; D is possibly TRBD1 (5 bases). V was pared by 5 bases and J by 13 bases, with 18 bases between. The CDR3 runs to 14 residues. The chain's CDR3 is CASSLGAARFPLHF. In DNA form, the CDR3 reads TGTGCCAGCAGTCTCGGGGCGGCGAGGTTCCCCCTCCACTTT.

This chain uses TRBV6-1 with TRBJ1-1, with a possible D match to TRBD1 (5 bases). The CDR3 covers 12 residues. Between the trimmed V and J ends, which lost 10 bases and 4 bases, there was a span of 13 bases. Germline V lookup: CDR1 MNHNS, CDR2 SASEGT. The CDR3 reads CATRRGGTEAFF. In nucleotides, the CDR3 is TGTGCCACCCGACGGGGGGGCACTGAAGCTTTCTTT.

The rearrangement links TRBV6-2 or TRBV6-3 to TRBJ2-1; D not certain. V shed 0 bases and J shed 7 bases, with 4 bases lying between them. CDR3 length equals 12 residues. Looked up from germline, CDR1 is MNHEY and CDR2 is SVGEGT. CDR3 region: CASSYSRNEQFF. In nucleotides, the CDR3 is TGTGCCAGCAGTTACTCCCGAAATGAGCAGTTCTTC.

This clonotype was counted a few times. The rearrangement uses TRBV6-5 and TRBJ1-2; no definite D call. The CDR3 runs 13 residues. The V end was cut by 6 bases, the J end by 4 bases, with 12 bases between. CDR1 and CDR2 (germline): MNHEY, SVGAGI. CDR3 residues: CASRLQDRYGYTF. DNA for the CDR3: TGTGCCAGCAGGCTTCAGGACCGCTATGGCTACACCTTC.

V gene TRBV27 combines with J gene TRBJ1-2, with 8 bases identical to TRBD1. The CDR3 has 18 amino acids. The germline gives CDR1 MNHEY, CDR2 SMNVEV (reference sequence). V dropped 6 bases and J dropped 3; count of bases not matched to a gene: 18. The CDR3 DNA reads as TGTGCCAGCAGCCCACAGACAGGGGAAAAACTTGATTACTATGGCTACACCTTC. Translating it yields CASSPQTGEKLDYYGYTF.

This clonotype came up a few times. The gene calls are TRBV20-1 and TRBJ2-3; maybe TRBD1 (5 bases). V dropped 6 bases and J dropped 2 bases, with 15 bases sitting between them. CDR1 is DFQATT, CDR2 SNEGSKA, per germline (reference sequence). There are 14 residues in the CDR3. For the CDR3, the DNA is TGCAGTGCAAATCCTCAGGGCCACACAGATACGCAGTATTTT. Protein sequence: CSANPQGHTDTQYF.

The chain carries TRBV4-3 and TRBJ1-1, with D hard to call. CDR1 LGHNA and CDR2 YSLEER come from the germline V gene. V was cut by 1 base and J by 3 bases, with 6 bases left in between. The CDR3 is made up of 13 amino acids. Written as DNA, the CDR3 is TGCGCCAGCAGCCAAGTTTTGTACACTGAAGCTTTCTTT. It encodes CASSQVLYTEAFF.

The V gene is TRBV29-1, the J gene TRBJ2-4; D not resolved. In germline, CDR1 is SQVTM, CDR2 ANQGSEA. V lost 3 bases to trimming and J lost 3 bases, with 6 bases between them. The CDR3 loop spans 12 amino acids. The DNA of the CDR3 is TGCAGCGTTGAGGTGGGCAAAAACATTCAGTACTTC. Amino acid sequence: CSVEVGKNIQYF.

This clonotype showed up just a few times. The CDR3 sequence is CASSTAQGNTEAFF. The CDR3 DNA is TGTGCCAGCAGCACTGCTCAGGGCAACACTGAAGCTTTCTTT. V usage is TRBV5-5 and J usage is TRBJ1-1; tentatively, D is TRBD1 (5 bases). The ends were cut back, 4 bases at V and 2 bases at J, with 12 bases in the middle. This CDR3 region has 14 residues. Germline V gives CDR1 SGHKS, CDR2 YYEKEE (reference sequence).

The rearrangement uses TRBV20-1 and TRBJ2-5; 10 bases agree with TRBD2. CDR1 and CDR2 from the germline V gene are DFQATT and SNEGSKA (reference sequence). V dropped 2 bases and J dropped 5; count of bases not matched to a gene: 8. The CDR3 is made up of 15 amino acids. The CDR3 DNA reads TGCAGTGCTAGAAGTCTAGCGGGAGTTCGGGAGACCCAGTACTTC. Translated, it gives CSARSLAGVRETQYF.